This T cell receptor beta chain emerged from a study of blood T cell repertoires in COVID-19. About the research overall: The study drew acute and convalescent COVID-19 samples from the United States, Italy and Spain. Sources were T cells, B-cell-depleted T cells, or PBMCs; the material itself was cDNA or gDNA.

Study processing details: Amplifying reference gene primers gave estimates of nucleated cell counts. Assay: immunoSEQ multiplex PCR; the TCRdb copy retains only in-frame clones and omits some. V, J and clone size were drawn from that table, and D and trimming were deduced from the DNA. The top ten hold 1.5% to 2% of the sample, which has 250,000 or so clones, roughly four fifths seen once. The CDR3 is 14 amino acids. The germline V gene encodes CDR1 SGHTA and CDR2 FQGNSA. Between the trimmed V and J ends, which lost 0 bases and 7 bases, there was a span of 11 bases. The clonotype was recovered from a woman older than 75 with acute or convalescent COVID-19. The V call is TRBV7-2, the J call TRBJ2-3, with D maybe TRBD2 (7 bases). What was sequenced was peripheral blood. Written as DNA, the CDR3 is TGTGCCAGCAGCTTAGCGGGGGGGCTTAATACGCAGTATTTT. It translates to CASSLAGGLNTQYF.